The entry below describes one TCR beta chain. What it binds is not known. Some clones are missing from TCRdb's copy, which holds only in-frame ones; the method was immunoSEQ multiplex PCR. The repertoire consists of over 100,000 clones, with about 88% occurring once and the leading ten covering 17%. Germline values: CDR1 SSHAT, CDR2 FNYEAQ (reference sequence). Deletions cut 5 bases from V and 5 bases from J, with 12 bases between. The CDR3 totals 14 residues. These data belong to a study of T cell responses to AZD1222 COVID-19 vaccine. Study conclusions and caveats: Spike was spanned by vaccine-associated CD4 TCRs, with dominance at 160-218 and 743-854.

The rearrangement links TRBV7-7 to TRBJ2-2, with a tentative D call TRBD2 (6 bases). Here the sequenced sample was peripheral blood, taken on day 0 of AZD1222 vaccination. This TCR came from an adult in good health. The CDR3 reads CASSPTGLTGELFF. In DNA form, the CDR3 reads TGTGCCAGCAGCCCCACGGGACTTACCGGGGAGCTGTTTTTT.